The sequence of this TCR beta chain was determined in a study of blood T cell dynamics during melanoma immunotherapy. Study details: First-line therapy was either pembrolizumab or nivolumab with ipilimumab for metastatic melanoma. Study observations and caveats: Clones driving repertoire changes may be melanoma-specific or general immune activation.

As regards this clone: The antigen is not known.

The time point: pre-treatment baseline. Blood was drawn before treatment and at week 3 after checkpoint blockade. The CDR3 is made up of 13 amino acids. Looked up from germline, CDR1 is LNHDA and CDR2 is SQIVND (reference sequence). Trimming took 9 bases from V and 0 from J, leaving 12 bases between them. DNA loading was fixed at 350 ng for all bulk PBMC samples. This table comes from immunoSEQ multiplex PCR, and its TCRdb copy is limited to in-frame clones, with some not included. The table shows approximately 11,000 clones, with over 65% occurring only once. The sequence came from a human donor with melanoma. V is TRBV19 and J is TRBJ2-7, with D unclear. Material: blood, obtained from a patient treated with checkpoint blockade. The CDR3 bases are TGTGCCAGCAGCCTGGCGAGCTCCTACGAGCAGTACTTC. Amino acid sequence: CASSLASSYEQYF.